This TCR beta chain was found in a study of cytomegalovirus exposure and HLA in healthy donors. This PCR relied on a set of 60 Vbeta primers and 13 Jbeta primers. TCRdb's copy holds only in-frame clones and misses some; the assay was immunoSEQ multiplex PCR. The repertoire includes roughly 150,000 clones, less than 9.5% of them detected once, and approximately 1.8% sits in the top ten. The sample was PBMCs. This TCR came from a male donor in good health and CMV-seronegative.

The CDR3 loop is CASSGQAPTLNTEAFF. The CDR3 DNA sequence: TGTGCCAGCAGCGGTCAGGCTCCAACTCTGAACACTGAAGCTTTCTTT. This chain joins TRBV21-1 and TRBJ1-1; TRBD1 is the table's D call, not checked against the DNA. TRBV21-1 is described as a pseudogene. The CDR3 has 16 amino acids.